This T cell receptor (beta chain) was sequenced during a study of blood T cell repertoires in COVID-19. Study overall: The study drew acute and convalescent COVID-19 samples from the United States, Italy and Spain. T cells, B-cell-depleted T cells, or PBMCs supplied cDNA or gDNA.

As handled by the study authors: Cell counts per sample came from amplifying reference gene primers. Sequencing was performed with immunoSEQ multiplex PCR; in TCRdb, only in-frame clones are kept and a portion is missing. That table gives V, J and clone size, and the DNA gave D and trimming. The sample includes approximately 300,000 clones, around 86% of them seen just once. The CDR3 length is 18 residues. J lost 0 bases, V lost 4 bases, and 13 bases had no gene match. From germline, CDR1 is SEHNR and CDR2 FQNEAQ (reference sequence). The J gene is TRBJ2-7, the V gene TRBV7-9, with 9 bases matching TRBD1. Material: peripheral blood. The receptor was derived from a man aged 45-65 years with active or convalescent COVID-19. This chain's CDR3 is CASSSGQGRNYFSYEQYF. CDR3 in DNA: TGTGCCAGCAGCTCTGGACAGGGGCGAAACTATTTCTCCTACGAGCAGTACTTC.